Below, 13 T cell receptor beta chains from the same sample are listed, as sequenced in a study of blood T cell repertoires in COVID-19. Sequencing used immunoSEQ multiplex PCR; TCRdb keeps in-frame clones, though not all of them. The table includes 80,000 to 90,000 clones, 65% to 80% detected once. The source material was peripheral blood. All receptors derive from a man between 65 and 85 years old with acute or convalescent COVID-19.

The table lists this clone with a few counts. The chain is built from TRBV6-5 and TRBJ1-4, with TRBD1 identical over 7 bases. CDR1 is MNHEY and CDR2 is SVGAGI in the germline V gene. The V segment lost 5 bases and the J segment 7 bases; nucleotides outside the gene matches: 7. This CDR3 is 14 amino acids long. The CDR3 coding sequence is TGTGCCAGCAGTCGTGGGACAGCGGCTGAAAAACTGTTTTTT. It translates to CASSRGTAAEKLFF.

This clone was counted only a few times. This chain uses TRBV11-2 with TRBJ2-3, with 7 bases that match TRBD2. The CDR3 is 16 residues long. Germline V gene lookup returns CDR1 SGHAT and CDR2 FQNNGV. With V trimmed by 1 base and J by 1 base, 5 bases remained unmatched. The CDR3 loop reads CASSLGAGSGTDTQYF. The CDR3 nucleotides read TGTGCCAGCAGCTTAGGAGCGGGGTCAGGCACAGATACGCAGTATTTT. The complete variable domain, with remaining parts taken from reference TRBV11-2 and TRBJ2-3, reads EAGVAQSPRYKIIEKRQSVAFWCNPISGHATLYWYQQILGQGPKLLIQFQNNGVVDDSQLPKDRFSAERLKGVDSTLKIQPAKLEDSAVYLCASSLGAGSGTDTQYFGPGTRLTVL.

The chain is built from TRBV6-2 or TRBV6-3 and TRBJ1-2; 8 positions match TRBD1. V shed 4 bases and J 3 bases; nucleotides not matched to a gene: 7. This CDR3 is 15 amino acids long. The germline V gene encodes CDR1 MNHEY and CDR2 SVGEGT. CDR3 amino acids: CASSSDRGVDYGYTF. The CDR3 nucleotides are TGTGCCAGCAGTTCTGACAGGGGAGTTGACTATGGCTACACCTTC.

The chain has TRBV11-2 and TRBJ2-5; possible D gene TRBD2, 5 bases. From germline, CDR1 is SGHAT and CDR2 FQNNGV. V lost 2 bases and J lost 4, with 8 bases in between. The CDR3 is 13 amino acids. CDR3 amino acids: CASSLWAGETQYF. For the CDR3, the DNA is TGTGCCAGCAGCTTATGGGCGGGAGAGACCCAGTACTTC.

The V call is TRBV27, the J call TRBJ2-2; 9 bases align to TRBD2. The trim removed 0 bases at V and 6 bases at J, leaving 2 bases unmatched. The CDR3 covers 15 residues. Germline V CDR1 and CDR2: MNHEY, SMNVEV (reference sequence). CDR3 sequence reads: CASSLSLAGAGELFF. As DNA, the CDR3 is TGTGCCAGCAGTTTATCATTAGCGGGGGCCGGGGAGCTGTTTTTT.

This sequence joins TRBV19 and TRBJ2-3; 9 positions match TRBD1. The length of the CDR3 is 17 residues. Germline V gives CDR1 LNHDA, CDR2 SQIVND (reference sequence). V shed 9 bases and J 3 bases; nucleotides not matched to a gene: 16. The CDR3: CASYQYLYRGRTDTQYF. In nucleotides, the CDR3 is TGTGCCAGCTACCAATATCTCTACAGGGGGCGGACAGATACGCAGTATTTT.

The chain joins TRBV3-1 (or the pseudogene TRBV3-2) to TRBJ1-2; D not resolved. Trimming removed 4 bases from V and 6 bases from J, with 18 bases in between. The CDR3 sequence is 15 residues long. Germline CDR1 and CDR2: LGHDT and YNNKEL (reference sequence). This CDR3 is CASSPRNPWRDGYTF. In DNA, the CDR3 is TGTGCCAGCAGCCCCCGTAACCCGTGGAGAGATGGCTACACCTTC.

The chain is built from TRBV11-2 and TRBJ2-6; the D is unclear. Germline V gene data show CDR1 as SGHAT and CDR2 as FQNNGV. Trimming cost V 0 bases and J 0 bases, with 9 bases left between them. This CDR3 comprises 17 residues. The DNA of the CDR3 is TGTGCCAGCAGCTTAGATTCTCAGGTCTCTGGGGCCAACGTCCTGACTTTC. Translated, it gives CASSLDSQVSGANVLTF.

DNA for the CDR3: TGTGCCAGCAGCTTGGCAAGTCGGACAGGCTCTGGAAACACCATATATTTT. This codes for CASSLASRTGSGNTIYF. This chain connects TRBV5-5 to TRBJ1-3, with 7 nucleotides matching TRBD1. This CDR3 has 17 residues. Trimming took 0 bases from V and 0 from J; bases not matched to a gene: 6. The V gene's germline CDR1 is SGHKS and CDR2 YYEKEE (reference sequence).

This rearrangement joins TRBV19 to TRBJ1-4; D possibly corresponds to TRBD1 (5 bases). V was cut by 3 bases and J by 8 bases, with 10 bases left in between. The CDR3 is 13 amino acids. Germline V gene lookup returns CDR1 LNHDA and CDR2 SQIVND (reference sequence). The CDR3 coding sequence is TGTGCCAGTAGTATTGGTCAGGGAGAAAAACTGTTTTTT. Residues: CASSIGQGEKLFF.

This chain uses TRBV7-8 with TRBJ2-1; no clear D. V gave up 1 base and J gave up 7 bases, with 8 bases separating them. Germline-derived CDR1 and CDR2 are SGHVS and FQNEAQ. The CDR3 is made up of 13 amino acids. Here the CDR3 reads CASSLGSGNEQFF. In DNA, the CDR3 is TGTGCCAGCAGCTTAGGGAGTGGGAATGAGCAGTTCTTC.

The genes are TRBV11-2 and TRBJ2-3, with 14 nucleotides matching TRBD2. This CDR3 contains 15 residues. V was clipped by 5 bases and J by 9 bases; unmatched bases: 7. Germline V lookup: CDR1 SGHAT, CDR2 FQNNGV. This chain's CDR3 is CASSEGTSGGATQYF. In DNA form, the CDR3 reads TGTGCCAGCAGCGAAGGGACTAGCGGGGGAGCCACGCAGTATTTT.

V gene TRBV12-3 or TRBV12-4 combines with J gene TRBJ2-1; D is ambiguous. The V end lost 6 bases, the J end lost 4 bases, and 4 bases lay between the germline ends. This CDR3 contains 11 residues. In DNA, the CDR3 is TGTGCCAGCAGCCAGTACAATGAGCAGTTCTTC. This encodes CASSQYNEQFF.